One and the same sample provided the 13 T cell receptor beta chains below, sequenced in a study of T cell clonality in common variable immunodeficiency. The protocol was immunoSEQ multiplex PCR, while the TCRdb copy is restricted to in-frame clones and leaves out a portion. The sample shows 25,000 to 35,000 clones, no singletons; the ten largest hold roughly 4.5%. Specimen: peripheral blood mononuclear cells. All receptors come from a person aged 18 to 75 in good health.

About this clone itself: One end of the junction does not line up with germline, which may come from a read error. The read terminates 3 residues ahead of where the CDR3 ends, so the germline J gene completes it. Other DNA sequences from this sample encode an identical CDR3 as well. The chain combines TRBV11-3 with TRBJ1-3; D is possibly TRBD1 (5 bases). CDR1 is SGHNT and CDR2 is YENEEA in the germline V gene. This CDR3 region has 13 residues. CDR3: CASSDRTGNTIYF. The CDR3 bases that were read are TGTGCCAGCAGCGACAGAACTGGAAACACA. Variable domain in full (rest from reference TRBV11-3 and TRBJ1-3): EAGVVQSPRYKIIEKKQPVAFWCNPISGHNTLYWYLQNLGQGPELLIRYENEEAVDDSQLPKDRFSAERLKGVDSTLKIQPAELGDSAVYLCASSDRTGNTIYFGEGSWLTVV.

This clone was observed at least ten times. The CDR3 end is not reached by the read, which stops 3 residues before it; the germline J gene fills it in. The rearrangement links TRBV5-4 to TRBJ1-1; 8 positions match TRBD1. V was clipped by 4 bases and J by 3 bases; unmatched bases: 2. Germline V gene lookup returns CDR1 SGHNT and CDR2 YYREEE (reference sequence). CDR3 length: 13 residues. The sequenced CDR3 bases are TGTGCCAGCAGCCAGGGGGCTGACACTGAA. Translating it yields CASSQGADTE. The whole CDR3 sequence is CASSQGADTEAFF.

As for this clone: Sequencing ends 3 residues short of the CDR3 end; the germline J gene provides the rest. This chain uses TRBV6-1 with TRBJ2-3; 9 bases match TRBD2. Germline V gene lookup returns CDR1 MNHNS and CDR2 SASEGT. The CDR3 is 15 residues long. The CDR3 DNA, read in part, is TGTGCCAGCAGTGAAGGGACTAGCGCTCAAGAGACG. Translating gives CASSEGTSAQET. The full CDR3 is CASSEGTSAQETQYF.

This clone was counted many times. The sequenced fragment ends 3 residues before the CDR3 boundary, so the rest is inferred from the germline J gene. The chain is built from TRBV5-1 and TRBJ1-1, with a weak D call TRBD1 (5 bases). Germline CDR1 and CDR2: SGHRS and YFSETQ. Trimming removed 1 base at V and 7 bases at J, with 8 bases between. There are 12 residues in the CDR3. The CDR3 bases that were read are TGCGCCAGCAGCTTGTCAGGGATTGAA. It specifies CASSLSGIE. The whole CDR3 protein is CASSLSGIEAFF.

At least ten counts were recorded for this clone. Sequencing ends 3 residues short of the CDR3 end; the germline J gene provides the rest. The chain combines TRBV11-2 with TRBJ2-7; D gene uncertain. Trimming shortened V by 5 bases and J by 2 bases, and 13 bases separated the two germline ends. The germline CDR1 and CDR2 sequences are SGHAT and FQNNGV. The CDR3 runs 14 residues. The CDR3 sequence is CASSTPAWAYEQYF. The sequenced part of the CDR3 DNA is TGTGCCAGCAGCACCCCAGCGTGGGCCTACGAG.

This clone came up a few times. Incomplete CDR3 DNA: TGTGCCAGCAGTGAAGCGCTGGGCGAAACGTATGGT. Translation gives CASSEALGETYG. Given in full, the CDR3 is CASSEALGETYGQYF. The chain recombines TRBV6-1 with TRBJ2-4; D is uncertain. With the read ending 3 residues before the CDR3 end, the germline J gene is used to fill in that end. Per the germline V gene, CDR1 is MNHNS and CDR2 is SASEGT. The CDR3 is made up of 15 amino acids.

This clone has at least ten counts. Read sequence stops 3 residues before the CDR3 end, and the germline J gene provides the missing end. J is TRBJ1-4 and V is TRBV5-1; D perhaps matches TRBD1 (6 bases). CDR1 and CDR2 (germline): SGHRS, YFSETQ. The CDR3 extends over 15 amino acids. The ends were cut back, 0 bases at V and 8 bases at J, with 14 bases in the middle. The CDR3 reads CASSLVGRGDEKLFF. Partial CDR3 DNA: TGCGCCAGCAGCTTGGTCGGCAGGGGAGACGAAAAA.

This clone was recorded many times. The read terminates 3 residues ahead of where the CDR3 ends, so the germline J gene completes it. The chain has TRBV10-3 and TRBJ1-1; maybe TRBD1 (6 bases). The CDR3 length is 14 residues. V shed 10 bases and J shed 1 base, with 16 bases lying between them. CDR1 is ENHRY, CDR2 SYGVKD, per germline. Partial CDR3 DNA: TGTGCCACCTTCCGGGGGGCCGGGAACACTGAA. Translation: CATFRGAGNTE. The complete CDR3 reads CATFRGAGNTEAFF.

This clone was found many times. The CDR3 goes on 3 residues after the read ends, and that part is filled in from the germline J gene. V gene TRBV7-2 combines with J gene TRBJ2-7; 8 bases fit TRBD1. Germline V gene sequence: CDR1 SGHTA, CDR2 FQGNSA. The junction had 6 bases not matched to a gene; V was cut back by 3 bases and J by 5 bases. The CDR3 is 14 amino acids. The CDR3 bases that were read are TGTGCCAGCAGCTTGGACAGGGTGAACAACGAG. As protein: CASSLDRVNNE. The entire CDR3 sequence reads CASSLDRVNNEQYF.

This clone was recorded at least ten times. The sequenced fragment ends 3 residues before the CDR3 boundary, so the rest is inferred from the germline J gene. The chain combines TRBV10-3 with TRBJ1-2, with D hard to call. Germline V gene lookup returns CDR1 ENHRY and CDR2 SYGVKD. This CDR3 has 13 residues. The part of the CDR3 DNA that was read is TGTGCCATCAGTGACCAGCCCCGGGGAGGC. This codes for CAISDQPRGG. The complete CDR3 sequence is CAISDQPRGGYTF.

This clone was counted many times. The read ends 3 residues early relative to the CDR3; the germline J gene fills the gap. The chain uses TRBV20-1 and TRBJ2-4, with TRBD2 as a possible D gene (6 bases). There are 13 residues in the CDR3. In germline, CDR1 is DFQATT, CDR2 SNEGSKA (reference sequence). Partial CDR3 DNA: TGCAGTGCTGGAGGGGTTAGCAATCAGCCT. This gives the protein CSAGGVSNQP. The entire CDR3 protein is CSAGGVSNQPQYF.

The CDR3 sequence: CASSARASRGTGELFF. CDR3 DNA (partial): TGTGCCAGCAGTGCCCGGGCCTCCCGGGGCACCGGGGAG. This rearrangement joins TRBV6-4 to TRBJ2-2, with D tentatively TRBD2 (5 bases). The CDR3 goes on 3 residues after the read ends, and that part is filled in from the germline J gene. Trimming took 4 bases from V and 4 from J, leaving 16 bases between them. The CDR3 consists of 16 residues. Germline V CDR1 and CDR2: MRHNA, SNTAGT.

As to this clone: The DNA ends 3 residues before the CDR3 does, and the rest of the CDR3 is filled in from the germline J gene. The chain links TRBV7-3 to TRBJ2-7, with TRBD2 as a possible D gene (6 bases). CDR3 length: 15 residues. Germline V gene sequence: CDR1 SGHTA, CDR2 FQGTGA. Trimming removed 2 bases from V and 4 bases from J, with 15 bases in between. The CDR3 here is CASSLGAGSGYEQYF. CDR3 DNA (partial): TGTGCCAGCAGCTTAGGGGCAGGGAGCGGGTACGAG. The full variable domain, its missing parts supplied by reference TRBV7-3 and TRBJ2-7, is GAGVSQTPSNKVTEKGKYVELRCDPISGHTALYWYRQSLGQGPEFLIYFQGTGAADDSGLPNDRFFAVRPEGSVSTLKIQRTERGDSAVYLCASSLGAGSGYEQYFGPGTRLTVT.